A single sample gave rise to the 2 T cell receptor beta chains below, sequenced in a study of T cell responses to AZD1222 COVID-19 vaccine. The repertoire was sequenced with immunoSEQ multiplex PCR; TCRdb's copy has only in-frame clones and lacks some. The sample lists approximately 130,000 clones; about 86% were seen once. Sequences were derived from peripheral blood, sampled 28 days after the second AZD1222 dose. The receptors come from an adult who received the AZD1222 COVID-19 vaccine.

The rearrangement links TRBV10-2 to TRBJ2-2; tentative D call: TRBD2 (6 bases). This CDR3 region has 13 residues. Germline assignment: CDR1 WSHSY and CDR2 SAAADI. Trimming shortened V by 5 bases and J by 5 bases, and 9 bases separated the two germline ends. The CDR3 spells CASSTTRTGELFF. The CDR3 DNA reads TGCGCCAGCAGTACGACTAGGACCGGGGAGCTGTTTTTT.

CDR3 coding DNA: TGCAGTGCTAGTTCGCAGGGCATGGGCTATGGCTACACCTTC. Amino acid sequence: CSASSQGMGYGYTF. The chain uses TRBV20-1 and TRBJ1-2; D might be TRBD1 (5 bases). The germline V gene has CDR1 DFQATT and CDR2 SNEGSKA (reference sequence). The V gene lost 3 bases and the J gene lost 4 bases, with 15 bases spanning the gap. The length of the CDR3 is 14 residues.